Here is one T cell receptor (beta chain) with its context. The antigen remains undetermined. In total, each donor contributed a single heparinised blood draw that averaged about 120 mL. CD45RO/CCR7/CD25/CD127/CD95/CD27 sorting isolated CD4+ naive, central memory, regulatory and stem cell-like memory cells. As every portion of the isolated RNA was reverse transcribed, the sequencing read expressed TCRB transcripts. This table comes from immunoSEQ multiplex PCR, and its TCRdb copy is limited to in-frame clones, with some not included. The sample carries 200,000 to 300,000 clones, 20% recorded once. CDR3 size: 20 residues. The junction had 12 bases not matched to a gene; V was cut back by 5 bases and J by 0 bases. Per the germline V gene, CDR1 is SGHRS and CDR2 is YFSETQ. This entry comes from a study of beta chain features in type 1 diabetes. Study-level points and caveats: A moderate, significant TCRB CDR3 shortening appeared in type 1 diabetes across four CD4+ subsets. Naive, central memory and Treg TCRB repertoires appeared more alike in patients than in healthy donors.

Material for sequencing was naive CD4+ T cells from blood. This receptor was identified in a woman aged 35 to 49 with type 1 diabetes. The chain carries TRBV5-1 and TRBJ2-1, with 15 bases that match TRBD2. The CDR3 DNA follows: TGCGCCAGCAGTCAACTCCCGGGACTAGCGGGGGGAGACTCCTACAATGAGCAGTTCTTC. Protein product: CASSQLPGLAGGDSYNEQFF.